This entry features one TCR beta chain sequence. The antigen remains undetermined. The CDR3 has 15 residues. From germline, CDR1 is SGHVS and CDR2 FQNEAQ. V shed 5 bases, J shed 2 bases, and the junction held 4 bases outside the gene matches. The study ran its PCR with 60 Vbeta and 13 Jbeta primers. Measured with immunoSEQ multiplex PCR; TCRdb has only the in-frame clones, and not every one. This table holds approximately 140,000 clones, roughly 73% found once. The data were taken from a study of cytomegalovirus exposure and HLA in healthy donors. Looking at the study overall: The early release's HLA-typed donors yielded approximately 81 million unique TCRs. Genotyping showed about 80% of over 350 donors falling in the Caucasian-associated ancestry cluster.

General study points: A later analysis associated some 16,000 TCR beta sequences with HLA alleles at a 0.05 false discovery rate.

The chain links TRBV7-8 to TRBJ2-1; 9 nucleotides match TRBD1. The receptor was isolated from a young woman in good health and CMV-seronegative. Specimen: PBMCs. The CDR3 protein is CASSTDRGAYNEQFF. The CDR3 DNA reads TGTGCCAGCAGCACCGACAGGGGGGCCTACAATGAGCAGTTCTTC.